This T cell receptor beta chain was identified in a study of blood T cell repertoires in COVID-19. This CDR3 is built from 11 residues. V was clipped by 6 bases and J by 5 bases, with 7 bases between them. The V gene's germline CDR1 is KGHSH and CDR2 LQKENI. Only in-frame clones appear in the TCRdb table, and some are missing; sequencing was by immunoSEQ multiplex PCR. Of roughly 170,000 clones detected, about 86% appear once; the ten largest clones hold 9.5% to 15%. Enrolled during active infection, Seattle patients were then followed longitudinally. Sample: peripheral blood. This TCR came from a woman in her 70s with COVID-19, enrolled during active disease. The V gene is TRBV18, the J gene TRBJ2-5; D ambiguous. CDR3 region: CASSQYETQYF. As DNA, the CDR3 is TGTGCCAGCTCCCAGTACGAGACCCAGTACTTC.